This note documents a single TCR beta chain sequence. In the study's own analysis: Reference gene primer amplification gave estimated nucleated cell counts. The assay was immunoSEQ multiplex PCR, and TCRdb's table has in-frame clones only and misses some. Clone size and V and J calls were adopted from that table, with D and trimming inferred from the DNA. The data contain about 220,000 clones, around 82% of them singletons. The sample is drawn from a study of blood T cell repertoires in COVID-19. Overall study: Some COVID-19 samples were acute and others convalescent; all came from the United States, Italy and Spain. From T cells, B-cell-depleted T cells, or PBMCs came the material, which was cDNA or gDNA.

Germline V CDR1 and CDR2: SGHTA, FQGTGA. The CDR3 has 14 amino acids. Trimming shortened V by 5 bases and J by 7 bases, and 14 bases separated the two germline ends. The sample taken for sequencing was peripheral blood. The V and J genes are TRBV7-3 and TRBJ1-4; D not certain. The receptor's source is a woman aged 80 or over with acute or convalescent COVID-19. CDR3 sequence (DNA): TGTGCCAGCAGCCCCGGAGCTGGGAGTGAAAAACTGTTTTTT. Amino acids: CASSPGAGSEKLFF.